The present T cell receptor (beta chain) was sequenced within a study of T-cell reconstitution after alpha-beta-depleted transplantation in children. Study-level points and caveats: Surviving recipient T cells and thymic progenitors accounted for the high day-60 TCRbeta diversity observed in some patients. Fresh T-cell production supplied most of the T-cell counts and diversity seen one year after transplant. Expanded graft clones, several hundred of them, were reportedly the source of alpha-beta T cells about two months after transplant.

J gave up 6 bases and V 4 bases, and 13 bases lay outside the gene matches. Germline values: CDR1 SGHRS, CDR2 YFSETQ. The CDR3 consists of 16 residues. As for this clonotype: The antigen remains unidentified.

TCRbeta library preparation incorporated unique molecular identifiers. One entry per CDR3 protein results from TCRdb running MiXCR on the PCR reads. Among around 420,000 distinct CDR3 sequences listed, 15% to 20% were seen once. The chain joins TRBV5-1 to TRBJ2-1, with 7 bases aligning to TRBD2. This clonotype was obtained from a boy under two years old who had a stem cell transplant for Wiskott-Aldrich syndrome, so the T cells may come from the graft donor. The input for sequencing was PBMCs, mostly from graft donor cells, taken 360 days after TCRalphabeta/CD19-depleted stem cell transplant. This CDR3 is CASSPTLGRGSNEQFF. CDR3 bases: TGCGCCAGCAGCCCTACCCTAGGGCGGGGGAGCAATGAGCAGTTCTTC.